A single TCR beta chain is shown here with its context. The sample originates from a study of blood T cells in healthy people across ages. PCR was performed a second time for roughly 7 to 12 cycles using a sample-barcoded 5' primer and a J-beta primer mix. Each CDR3 protein gets one entry after TCRdb re-called the 5' RACE reads with MiXCR. The sample consists of some 800,000 distinct CDR3 sequences, roughly 25% of them appearing once. The CDR3 is 16 amino acids. These sequences were also reported in another study, on T cells of mothers and their children. That paper states: cDNA was synthesized from all extracted RNA at around 1.6 ug per reaction.

The receptor comes from a boy under 18 in good health. J is TRBJ2-1 and V is TRBV21-1; the D call TRBD1 from the table was never checked on the DNA. TRBV21-1 is annotated as a pseudogene. Source material: blood. The CDR3 sequence is CASSQGGHRSYNEQFF. CDR3 bases: TGTGCCAGCAGCCAGGGGGGACACCGCTCCTACAATGAGCAGTTCTTC.